The rows below give T cell receptor beta chains drawn from one sample of a study of blood T cell repertoires in COVID-19. The data were produced by immunoSEQ multiplex PCR, yet TCRdb's version contains in-frame clones alone and is incomplete. The data hold 350,000 to 400,000 clones, with roughly 90% observed a single time. The sequenced sample consisted of peripheral blood. These TCRs come from a woman in her 30s with COVID-19, enrolled during active disease. CDR3s include the opening cysteine and the closing phenylalanine or tryptophan. The D gene is left open where the match is weak. The listing skips clone size in some rows; elsewhere it reads once, few, many or a size class.

>.|.|TRBV20-1|TRBJ2-3
TGCAGTGCTGAGAGGGGGGATACGCAGTATTTT
CSAERGDTQYF
>.|.|TRBV12-3/TRBV12-4|TRBJ1-1
TGTGCCAGCAGTTTAAGGGAGGCCCCTGAAGCTTTCTTT
CASSLREAPEAFF
>TRBD1|once|TRBV15|TRBJ1-2
TGTGCCACCAGCGCTAATACAGGGGGCGGCGGGTACTATGGCTACACCTTC
CATSANTGGGGYYGYTF
>TRBD1|.|TRBV7-8|TRBJ1-5
TGTGCCAGCAGCACGGACAGGGGTGACGGGAGCAATCAGCCCCAGCATTTT
CASSTDRGDGSNQPQHF
>.|.|TRBV27|TRBJ2-1
TGTGCCAGCAGTTTGGGAGGGAGGGGGACCTTCTACAATGAGCAGTTCTTC
CASSLGGRGTFYNEQFF
>.|.|TRBV29-1|TRBJ1-1
TGCAGCGTCCACAGGGAAGTAGACACTGAAGCTTTCTTT
CSVHREVDTEAFF
>.|.|TRBV7-9|TRBJ1-4
TGTGCCAGCAGCTTAGACAATCCCGCCGAAAAACTGTTTTTT
CASSLDNPAEKLFF
>.|.|TRBV4-3|TRBJ2-3
TGCGCCAGCAGCCAAAAAGGACAGATCACAGATACGCAGTATTTT
CASSQKGQITDTQYF
>.|.|TRBV6-1|TRBJ1-5
TGTGCCAGCAGTGAAAACAGGGCTAGCAATCAGCCCCAGCATTTT
CASSENRASNQPQHF
>TRBD1|.|TRBV6-2/TRBV6-3|TRBJ2-1
TGTGCCAGCAGCCGGGACAGGGACTACAATGAGCAGTTCTTC
CASSRDRDYNEQFF
>.|.|TRBV2|TRBJ1-4
TGTGCCAGCAGGAACAGTGCAACTAATGAAAAACTGTTTTTT
CASRNSATNEKLFF
>.|.|TRBV11-2|TRBJ2-1
TGTGCCAGCAGCTTAGTAAGGCGACTCTACAATGAGCAGTTCTTC
CASSLVRRLYNEQFF
>.|.|TRBV6-2/TRBV6-3|TRBJ1-1
TGTGCCAGCAGTTACGGCTGGGAGTCTAGGGAAGCTTTCTTT
CASSYGWESREAFF
>TRBD1|.|TRBV18|TRBJ1-4
TGTGCCAGCTCACCAGGACAGGATGAAAAACTGTTTTTT
CASSPGQDEKLFF
>TRBD1|.|TRBV3-1/TRBV3-2|TRBJ1-2
TGTGCCACCAAACCCCGGGACAGACTTTATGGCTACACCTTC
CATKPRDRLYGYTF
>.|.|TRBV11-3|TRBJ2-1
TGTGCCAGCAGCTCAGCGGGCCCCCCGGCCTACAATGAGCAGTTCTTC
CASSSAGPPAYNEQFF
>TRBD1|.|TRBV19|TRBJ2-6
TGTGCCAGCACCAGACAGGGGCCCTACTCTGGGGCCAACGTCCTGACTTTC
CASTRQGPYSGANVLTF
>TRBD2|.|TRBV27|TRBJ2-7
TGTGCCAGCAGTTTAGGGGGGGGCTACGAGCAGTACTTC
CASSLGGGYEQYF
>TRBD2|.|TRBV14|TRBJ2-1
TGTGCCAGCAACGGACTAGCGGTCTCGCCAGGGAATGAGCAGTTCTTC
CASNGLAVSPGNEQFF
>.|.|TRBV2|TRBJ2-2
TGTGCCAGCAGTGGAACGGCCACAGAGGAGCTGTTTTTT
CASSGTATEELFF
>.|.|TRBV28|TRBJ2-5
TGTGCCAGCAGTTATCGGCAGACATACCAAGAGACCCAGTACTTC
CASSYRQTYQETQYF
>.|.|TRBV9|TRBJ2-3
TGTGCCAGCTCCCTCTTCGGGAGACACAACACAGATACGCAGTATTTT
CASSLFGRHNTDTQYF
>TRBD1|.|TRBV4-2|TRBJ2-3
TGTGCCAGCAGCCGTCGACAGGGGATGGCCACAGATACGCAGTATTTT
CASSRRQGMATDTQYF
>.|.|TRBV10-3|TRBJ2-1
TGTGCCATCAGTGAGGGAGGACCTGAGCAGTTCTTC
CAISEGGPEQFF
>TRBD1|.|TRBV28|TRBJ2-6
TGTGCCAGCAACCTACAGGGGGCGCTTGTGGGGGCCAACGTCCTGACTTTC
CASNLQGALVGANVLTF
>TRBD1|.|TRBV19|TRBJ1-5
TGTGCCAGTAGTATAGTGGGGACAGGGGTTAGCAATCAGCCCCAGCATTTT
CASSIVGTGVSNQPQHF
>TRBD1|.|TRBV12-3/TRBV12-4|TRBJ1-3
TGTGCCAGCAGTCCAGGGGGTAGCGTATATTTT
CASSPGGSVYF
>.|.|TRBV5-6|TRBJ1-1
TGTGCCAGCAGCTGGGGTGGCATAAGAGGGGGCACTGAAGCTTTCTTT
CASSWGGIRGGTEAFF
>.|many|TRBV6-5|TRBJ2-1
TGTGCCAGCAGGTCGGGAGTGGAGCAGTTCTTC
CASRSGVEQFF